The 5 T cell receptor beta chains below were found in one sample sequenced in a study of T cells after yellow fever vaccination. TCRdb used MiXCR to reprocess the 5' RACE reads, holding one entry per CDR3 protein. The table has about 63,000 distinct CDR3 sequences, approximately 8% seen once. Material: CD8+ T cells sorted from PBMCs, obtained 15 days after the yellow fever booster vaccination. These receptors all come from a man aged 25 to 45 who received the YFV17D yellow fever vaccine.

At least ten counts were recorded for this clonotype. The CDR3 protein is CASSLDRVDNEQFF. The DNA of the CDR3 is TGTGCCAGCAGCTTAGACAGGGTCGACAATGAGCAGTTCTTC. The J gene is TRBJ2-1, the V gene TRBV7-9, with D tentatively TRBD1 (6 bases). Germline loops: CDR1 SEHNR, CDR2 FQNEAQ (reference sequence). Trimming removed 1 base from V and 5 bases from J, with 9 bases in between. This CDR3 is built from 14 residues.

This clonotype was picked up many times. The J gene is TRBJ2-1, the V gene TRBV6-5, with TRBD2 matching 11 bases. Germline V CDR1 and CDR2: MNHEY, SVGAGI. CDR3 length: 16 amino acids. With V trimmed by 7 bases and J by 4 bases, 9 bases remained unmatched. CDR3 in DNA: TGTGCCAGCAACCCGGGGGGACTAGCGGAATACAATGAGCAGTTCTTC. Amino acids: CASNPGGLAEYNEQFF.

In this sample, this clonotype turned up many times. The J gene is TRBJ2-3, the V gene TRBV7-9; weak D call: TRBD1 (6 bases). Germline assignment: CDR1 SEHNR and CDR2 FQNEAQ (reference sequence). Trimming removed 3 bases from V and 2 bases from J, with 9 bases in between. The CDR3 runs 14 residues. The CDR3 sequence is CASSFDRFTDTQYF. In DNA form, the CDR3 reads TGTGCCAGCAGCTTTGACAGGTTCACAGATACGCAGTATTTT.

This clonotype was detected ten times or more. The gene calls are TRBV29-1 and TRBJ2-1; TRBD2 matches 7 bases. Per germline, CDR1 SQVTM and CDR2 ANQGSEA. The CDR3 contains 15 residues. Trimming took 0 bases from V and 4 from J; bases not matched to a gene: 6. The CDR3 sequence: CSVEDAGAGYNEQFF. As DNA, the CDR3 is TGCAGCGTTGAAGATGCGGGAGCCGGTTACAATGAGCAGTTCTTC.

At least ten counts were recorded for this clonotype. The V call is TRBV4-3, the J call TRBJ2-7; TRBD2 agrees at 8 bases. With 0 bases clipped from V and 3 bases from J, the junction kept 10 bases outside the gene matches. The CDR3 totals 17 residues. Germline V gene data show CDR1 as LGHNA and CDR2 as YSLEER. The CDR3 DNA sequence: TGCGCCAGCAGCCAAGATCGGGGGCGGGAGGCCTTCTACGAGCAGTACTTC. It yields the protein CASSQDRGREAFYEQYF.